The 25 T cell receptor beta chains presented below share a single source sample, sequenced in a study of metastatic and nonmetastatic thyroid tumors. Before thyroid surgery, none of the patients had received any treatment. MiXCR reprocessed the PCR reads for TCRdb. The table shows 50,000 or so clones, with under 20% occurring only once. Sequenced sample: blood. The source of these receptors is a female donor with papillary thyroid cancer or a benign thyroid nodule (not recorded which). Some clones in this sample may be carry-over from other donors' samples.

This clone has a count of ten or more. The chain employs TRBV6-1 and TRBJ2-1; D is perhaps TRBD2 (6 bases). V was pared by 6 bases and J by 4 bases, with 16 bases between. This CDR3 contains 15 residues. Germline V gene sequence: CDR1 MNHNS, CDR2 SASEGT. The CDR3 DNA reads as TGTGCCAGCAGCCCTCCCACGGGGAGGTACAATGAGCAGTTCTTC. Translated: CASSPPTGRYNEQFF.

This clone was seen more than once but under ten times. The junction differs from germline at one of its ends, possibly a read error. The genes are TRBV9 and TRBJ1-1, with D tentatively TRBD1 (5 bases). The CDR3 runs to 16 residues. Per germline, CDR1 SGDLS and CDR2 YYNGEE. CDR3 sequence reads: CASSAQSRQRNTEAFF. The CDR3 DNA follows: TGTGCCAGCAGCGCACAAAGCCGACAGAGGAACACCGAAGCTTTCTTT.

This clone came up many times. This rearrangement joins TRBV20-1 to TRBJ2-7; maybe TRBD1 (6 bases). V was cut by 3 bases and J by 0 bases, with 9 bases left in between. Germline V gene data show CDR1 as DFQATT and CDR2 as SNEGSKA (reference sequence). The CDR3 spans 13 residues. The CDR3 coding sequence is TGCAGTGCTAGTACAGGGAGCTCCTACGAGCAGTACTTC. Translating it yields CSASTGSSYEQYF.

This clone was seen repeatedly, ten times or more. The CDR3 loop is CASSYGLGELFF. In DNA, the CDR3 is TGTGCCAGCAGTTATGGCCTCGGGGAGCTGTTTTTT. The V gene is TRBV3-1, the J gene TRBJ2-2, with D uncertain. The germline V and J ends were trimmed by 6 bases and 7 bases, with 9 bases remaining between them. Germline CDR1 is LGHDT and CDR2 is YNNKEL (reference sequence). This CDR3 is 12 amino acids long.

Sample share makes this clone medium-sized. The rearrangement links TRBV6-6 to TRBJ1-6, with D tentatively TRBD1 (5 bases). In germline, CDR1 is MNHNY, CDR2 SVGAGI (reference sequence). The germline V and J ends were trimmed by 2 bases and 8 bases, with 13 bases remaining between them. The CDR3 totals 15 residues. The DNA of the CDR3 is TGTGCCAGCAGTTACAGTCGGCAGGGCGATTCACCCCTCCACTTT. It specifies CASSYSRQGDSPLHF.

This clone occurred many times. The chain carries TRBV11-3 and TRBJ2-1, with D possibly TRBD1 on 6 matching bases. Trimming removed 3 bases at V and 8 bases at J, with 8 bases between. The CDR3 runs to 12 residues. Germline V gene data show CDR1 as SGHNT and CDR2 as YENEEA. DNA for the CDR3: TGTGCCAGCAGCTTGAACAGGGATGAGCAGTTCTTC. Its translation is CASSLNRDEQFF.

The sample holds many counts of this clone. The V and J genes are TRBV28 and TRBJ2-3; D remains unclear. V lost 3 bases and J 5 bases, leaving 6 bases between the germline ends. The CDR3 contains 12 residues. Looked up from germline, CDR1 is MDHEN and CDR2 is SYDVKM. The chain's CDR3 is CASSFSRDTQYF. For the CDR3, the DNA is TGTGCCAGCAGTTTTTCGAGAGATACGCAGTATTTT. Variable domain in full (rest from reference TRBV28 and TRBJ2-3): DVKVTQSSRYLVKRTGEKVFLECVQDMDHENMFWYRQDPGLGLRLIYFSYDVKMKEKGDIPEGYSVSREKKERFSLILESASTNQTSMYLCASSFSRDTQYFGPGTRLTVL.

This clone was observed at least ten times. This specimen includes other DNA sequences encoding the same CDR3. The V call is TRBV5-1, the J call TRBJ2-1; D is perhaps TRBD1 or TRBD2 (5 bases each). Trimming shortened V by 2 bases and J by 7 bases, and 13 bases separated the two germline ends. CDR1 is SGHRS and CDR2 is YFSETQ in the germline V gene. This CDR3 is built from 14 residues. CDR3 in DNA: TGCGCCAGCAGCTTTTCCGGGGACCCGAATGAGCAGTTCTTC. Protein sequence: CASSFSGDPNEQFF.

This clone turned up a few times. It may be a read error: a sequence one base away is much more abundant. This sequence joins TRBV20-1 and TRBJ2-7; the match to TRBD1 covers 9 bases. Germline-derived CDR1 and CDR2 are DFQATT and SNEGSKA (reference sequence). This CDR3 comprises 14 residues. The J segment lost 6 bases and the V segment lost 4 bases, leaving 10 bases of the junction unmatched. The CDR3 sequence is CSANSGQGTCEQYF. The CDR3 nucleotides read TGCAGTGCTAATTCGGGACAGGGTACCTGCGAGCAGTACTTC.

V and J are TRBV11-2 and TRBJ2-7; 10 bases agree with TRBD2. Trimming cost V 0 bases and J 6 bases; bases outside gene matches: 8. The germline CDR1 and CDR2 sequences are SGHAT and FQNNGV. The CDR3 sequence is 16 residues long. The CDR3 nucleotides read TGTGCCAGCAGCTTAGATGCTAGCGGGAGCTCCGCCGAGCAGTACTTC. This translates into CASSLDASGSSAEQYF. Based on the CDR3 plus reference TRBV11-2 and TRBJ2-7, the full variable domain is EAGVAQSPRYKIIEKRQSVAFWCNPISGHATLYWYQQILGQGPKLLIQFQNNGVVDDSQLPKDRFSAERLKGVDSTLKIQPAKLEDSAVYLCASSLDASGSSAEQYFGPGTRLTVT.

This clone has more than one count but fewer than ten. The CDR3 does not close with the conserved phenylalanine or tryptophan, likely indicating a read error. The chain carries TRBV6-5 and TRBJ2-7; maybe TRBD2 (6 bases). The CDR3 length is 15 residues. Trimming stripped 2 bases from V and 4 bases from J, with 15 bases between. Germline CDR1 and CDR2: MNHEY and SVGAGI. The CDR3 loop reads CASSYPGRDSYEQYL. The CDR3 region has the DNA TGTGCCAGCAGTTACCCCGGAAGGGACTCATACGAGCAGTACTTA.

This clone showed up many times. CDR3 in DNA: TGTGCCAGCAGCTTAAGTAGCGCAAGCTACAATGAGCAGTTCTTC. This translates into CASSLSSASYNEQFF. The chain combines TRBV7-9 with TRBJ2-1, with D possibly being TRBD2 (5 bases). There are 15 residues in the CDR3. Per germline, CDR1 SEHNR and CDR2 FQNEAQ (reference sequence). V shed 2 bases and J shed 3 bases, with 11 bases lying between them. The full variable domain, rest sourced from reference TRBV7-9 and TRBJ2-1, is DTGVSQNPRHKITKRGQNVTFRCDPISEHNRLYWYRQTLGQGPEFLTYFQNEAQLEKSRLLSDRFSAERPKGSFSTLEIQRTEQGDSAMYLCASSLSSASYNEQFFGPGTRLTVL.

This clone was counted many times. The chain recombines TRBV4-2 with TRBJ2-1; the match to TRBD1 covers 7 bases. Trimming took 5 bases from V and 7 from J; bases not matched to a gene: 5. Germline assignment: CDR1 LGHNA and CDR2 YNFKEQ. The CDR3 is made up of 13 amino acids. CDR3 loop: CASSSGQTNEQFF. CDR3 DNA sequence: TGTGCCAGCAGCTCGGGACAGACAAATGAGCAGTTCTTC.

The chain combines TRBV6-5 with TRBJ2-7; the match to TRBD2 covers 16 bases. V was clipped by 5 bases and J by 2 bases; unmatched bases: 9. This CDR3 is built from 18 residues. In germline, CDR1 is MNHEY, CDR2 SVGAGI. DNA of the CDR3: TGTGCCAGCAGTCTGGGACTAGCGGGAGGGAAGTTTGCCTACGAGCAGTACTTC. This encodes CASSLGLAGGKFAYEQYF.

This clone was seen at least ten times. The CDR3 DNA is TGTGCCAGCAGCTTTCAAGGGCGACGGGGGTGGGGTAATGAAAAACTGTTTTTT. Amino acids: CASSFQGRRGWGNEKLFF. This sequence joins TRBV7-3 and TRBJ1-4; tentatively, D is TRBD1 (5 bases). Germline values: CDR1 SGHTA, CDR2 FQGTGA. Trimming left V 3 bases short and J 4 bases short, with 21 bases between. The CDR3 is 18 amino acids.

V gene TRBV18 combines with J gene TRBJ2-1; D gene ambiguous. CDR1 and CDR2 (germline): KGHSH, LQKENI. V was cut by 3 bases and J by 13 bases, with 10 bases left in between. The CDR3 has 11 residues. CDR3 region: CASSPRGGQFF. The CDR3 bases are TGTGCCAGCTCACCGCGTGGTGGCCAGTTCTTC.

To note about this clone: A much larger clone differs by one base, so this may be a read error. The chain carries TRBV10-3 and TRBJ2-1, with TRBD2 matching 8 bases. The CDR3 is 13 residues long. From germline, CDR1 is ENHRY and CDR2 SYGVKD. The ends lost 10 bases at V and 0 bases at J; junction bases unmatched: 2. CDR3 region: CATGGGSYNEQFF. The CDR3 DNA follows: TGTGCCACGGGGGGGGGCTCCTACAATGAGCAGTTCTTC.

This clone was picked up many times. In DNA form, the CDR3 reads TGTGCCGCGACAAAGGTCGGAGAGACCCAGTACTTC. Translation gives CAATKVGETQYF. The chain combines TRBV2 with TRBJ2-5; D unclear. Per the germline V gene, CDR1 is SNHLY and CDR2 is FYNNEI. This CDR3 spans 12 amino acids. V was clipped by 11 bases and J by 4 bases, with 14 bases between them.

This clone was found many times. The J gene is TRBJ2-2, the V gene TRBV6-4, with 7 bases aligning to TRBD1. Germline V lookup: CDR1 MRHNA, CDR2 SNTAGT. V lost 6 bases to trimming and J lost 3 bases; unmatched junction nucleotides: 1. The CDR3 covers 13 residues. CDR3 protein: CASRDRDTGELFF. CDR3 sequence (DNA): TGTGCCAGCAGAGACAGGGACACCGGGGAGCTGTTTTTT.

At least ten counts were recorded for this clone. The chain uses TRBV6-2 or TRBV6-3 and TRBJ2-5, with no clear D. Germline CDR1 reads MNHEY; CDR2 reads SVGEGT. V was trimmed by 0 bases and J by 7 bases, leaving 9 bases between them. This CDR3 spans 13 amino acids. This CDR3 is CASSYSKLGTQYF. For the CDR3, the DNA is TGTGCCAGCAGTTACTCGAAATTGGGGACCCAGTACTTC.

The rearrangement links TRBV28 to TRBJ2-3, with TRBD2 as a possible D gene (7 bases). V dropped 4 bases and J dropped 4 bases, with 15 bases sitting between them. The germline V gene encodes CDR1 MDHEN and CDR2 SYDVKM. The CDR3 sequence is 15 residues long. CDR3 sequence (DNA): TGTGCCAGCAGTTCGGGTGGGGGGGCCGCAGATACGCAGTATTTT. It translates to CASSSGGGAADTQYF.

There are many counts of this clone. The V call is TRBV20-1, the J call TRBJ2-3; TRBD1 matches at 8 bases. The CDR3 loop spans 15 amino acids. Germline CDR1 reads DFQATT; CDR2 reads SNEGSKA (reference sequence). The V segment lost 5 bases and the J segment 0 bases; nucleotides outside the gene matches: 7. CDR3 DNA sequence: TGCAGTGCTTCGACAGGGGCTCCTAGCACAGATACGCAGTATTTT. This encodes CSASTGAPSTDTQYF.

As for this clone: This may be a read error: a much more frequent sequence differs by one nucleotide. The chain uses TRBV3-1 and TRBJ2-3; 10 positions match TRBD2. Germline loops: CDR1 LGHDT, CDR2 YNNKEL (reference sequence). V was clipped by 2 bases and J by 9 bases; unmatched bases: 8. The CDR3 has 15 residues. The CDR3 DNA is TGTGCCAGCAGCCAACTAGCGGGAGTCACATACACGCAGTATTTT. Amino acids: CASSQLAGVTYTQYF.

This clone appeared once. The chain links TRBV20-1 to TRBJ2-7, with 8 nucleotides matching TRBD2. Germline V CDR1 and CDR2: DFQATT, SNEGSKA (reference sequence). J was trimmed by 3 bases and V by 6 bases; bases with no gene match: 16. This CDR3 has 16 amino acids. The CDR3 nucleotides read TGCAGTGCGCAAGCAACCGGGACTAGTATTAGCTACGAGCAGTACTTC. This encodes CSAQATGTSISYEQYF.

This clone has a count of ten or more. A much bigger clone sits one base away, suggesting this may be a read error. This same CDR3 is encoded by further DNA sequences in the sample. The chain carries TRBV28 and TRBJ1-6; D is undetermined. The V gene's germline CDR1 is MDHEN and CDR2 SYDVKM. The CDR3 length is 14 residues. The CDR3 bases are TGTGCCAGCAGTTTGCTGGGCGGAACTTCACCCCGCCACTTT. Protein product: CASSLLGGTSPRHF. Variable domain in full (rest from reference TRBV28 and TRBJ1-6): DVKVTQSSRYLVKRTGEKVFLECVQDMDHENMFWYRQDPGLGLRLIYFSYDVKMKEKGDIPEGYSVSREKKERFSLILESASTNQTSMYLCASSLLGGTSPRHFGNGTRLTVT.